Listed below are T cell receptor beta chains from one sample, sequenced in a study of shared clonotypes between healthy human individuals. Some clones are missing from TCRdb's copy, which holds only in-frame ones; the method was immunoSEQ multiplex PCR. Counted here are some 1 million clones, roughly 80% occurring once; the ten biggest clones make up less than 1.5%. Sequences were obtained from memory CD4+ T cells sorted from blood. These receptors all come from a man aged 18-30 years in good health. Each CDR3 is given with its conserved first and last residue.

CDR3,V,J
CASSVAGGSGYGYTF,TRBV9,TRBJ1-2
CASSEASRRETQYF,TRBV2,TRBJ2-5
CASSPRRRGKDTEAFF,TRBV13,TRBJ1-1
CASSHETSGASYEQYF,TRBV18,TRBJ2-7
CASSILSGSEQFF,TRBV11-3,TRBJ2-1
CASSQQPHEGEQYF,TRBV4-3,TRBJ2-7
CASSTRGAGTDTQYF,TRBV11-2,TRBJ2-3
CASRLQGQVGGYTF,TRBV19,TRBJ1-2
CASEIGTLFNQPQHF,TRBV28,TRBJ1-5
CASSLGEGSDYEQYF,TRBV5-1,TRBJ2-7
CASSSFSSIAGYTF,TRBV11-2,TRBJ1-2
CSVVGGAGSDEQFF,TRBV29-1,TRBJ2-1
CASSPLSGNTEAFF,TRBV7-9,TRBJ1-1
CASSFSGTGKAEQYF,TRBV7-2,TRBJ2-7
CASSPMGQGGEKLFF,TRBV5-1,TRBJ1-4
CASKGQITGELFF,TRBV25-1,TRBJ2-2
CATRSGGTDTQYF,TRBV15,TRBJ2-3
CASSGDRADTQYF,TRBV5-1,TRBJ2-3
CASSKEEGAKNEQFF,TRBV6-5,TRBJ2-1
CASRAFGLSSYEQYF,TRBV6-1,TRBJ2-7
CASSLSSAGGLEQYF,TRBV7-8,TRBJ2-7
CASSQYMGLSDTQYF,TRBV4-3,TRBJ2-3
CASRLGTVYGYTF,TRBV7-2,TRBJ1-2
CASSDRGTGDYGYTF,TRBV25-1,TRBJ1-2
CASSETGRYNEQFF,TRBV10-1,TRBJ2-1
CASSPRLAASYNEQFF,TRBV19,TRBJ2-1
CASSFPQGTGELFF,TRBV27,TRBJ2-2
CASSQDGGSVLGYTF,TRBV4-1,TRBJ1-2
CAWSVPRGEQYF,TRBV30,TRBJ2-7
CASRPQGRETQYF,TRBV7-9,TRBJ2-5
CASSRRQLAPYEQYF,TRBV6-5,TRBJ2-7
CASSQGPSTDTQYF,TRBV18,TRBJ2-3
CASSSAAGVYEQYF,TRBV6-6,TRBJ2-7
CAISESRGGQPQHF,TRBV10-3,TRBJ1-5
CASSSSGRVSGNTIYF,TRBV19,TRBJ1-3
CASTLRDGGTEAFF,TRBV19,TRBJ1-1
CASSPGPSSYNEQFF,TRBV19,TRBJ2-1
CASSLWESGNTIYF,TRBV7-9,TRBJ1-3
CASSQDYRGNTEAFF,TRBV4-3,TRBJ1-1
CASSQLTADTIYF,TRBV14,TRBJ1-3
CASSLEGFSYNSPLHF,TRBV4-1,TRBJ1-6
CASSPVGSSGSGNTIYF,TRBV7-6,TRBJ1-3
CASSSTGVGYTF,TRBV7-2,TRBJ1-2
CASSPAGRLAGDTDTQYF,TRBV18,TRBJ2-3
CASSLTGSNEKLFF,TRBV6-5,TRBJ1-4
CASSEILLQEQYF,TRBV2,TRBJ2-7
CASLPPQGLSGNTIYF,TRBV18,TRBJ1-3
CASSQVGRVNEQYF,TRBV4-3,TRBJ2-7
CASSPTGAGNTIYF,TRBV28,TRBJ1-3
CASSPDVITGELFF,TRBV6-6,TRBJ2-2
CAWQGGNTDTQYF,TRBV30,TRBJ2-3
CASSRLIPSTDTQYF,TRBV2,TRBJ2-3
CASSLDLSGDEQFF,TRBV5-6,TRBJ2-1
CASSLGGYLPPRDYEQYF,TRBV5-1,TRBJ2-7
CASNQGQGAYEQYF,TRBV5-1,TRBJ2-7
CASSSGPTDTQYF,TRBV28,TRBJ2-3
CASKIGRVGNQPQHF,TRBV19,TRBJ1-5